A single sample is the source of the 14 T cell receptor beta chains below, sequenced in a study of HIV-infected patients and healthy controls. Around 0.5 ug RNA was reverse transcribed with alpha and beta constant-region primers. Using multiplexing indices, alpha and beta chain libraries were generated apart by chain-specific third strand synthesis. In TCRdb, the 5' RACE reads were re-called with MiXCR into one record per CDR3 protein. The sample shows about 12,000 distinct CDR3 sequences, around 9.3% of them seen only once. All unsorted peripheral T cells were captured because whole blood was used without fractionation. The sample was blood, taken before antiretroviral therapy. Receptors were obtained from an adult with HIV infection. The donor label of this sample is uncertain.

This clonotype was detected many times. The chain joins TRBV18 to TRBJ2-3; TRBD1 or TRBD2 may be the D gene (6 bases each). Germline V gene sequence: CDR1 KGHSH, CDR2 LQKENI. V was clipped by 3 bases and J by 2 bases, with 24 bases between them. This CDR3 has 19 residues. The CDR3 reads CASSPIVGGARSNTDTQYF. The CDR3 coding sequence is TGTGCCAGCTCACCTATTGTGGGGGGCGCACGGTCGAACACAGATACGCAGTATTTT.

The chain couples TRBV15 to TRBJ1-2; D gene ambiguous. Trimming stripped 0 bases from V and 4 bases from J, with 12 bases between. The CDR3 sequence is 15 residues long. Germline V gives CDR1 LNHNV, CDR2 YYDKDF (reference sequence). In DNA form, the CDR3 reads TGTGCCACCAGCAGAGATCCCCGGGCAGCCTATGGCTACACCTTC. Residues: CATSRDPRAAYGYTF.

This clonotype was detected ten times or more. This sequence joins TRBV7-9 and TRBJ2-6; D is ambiguous. Germline V gene lookup returns CDR1 SEHNR and CDR2 FQNEAQ (reference sequence). Trimming left V 3 bases short and J 0 bases short, with 15 bases between. The CDR3 is 18 residues long. This CDR3 is CASSFWVSLSSGANVLTF. In DNA, the CDR3 is TGTGCCAGCAGCTTCTGGGTTTCCTTATCCTCTGGGGCCAACGTCCTGACTTTC.

This clonotype was detected ten times or more. V is TRBV6-5 and J is TRBJ2-5, with D perhaps matching TRBD1 (5 bases). The CDR3 has 13 residues. The V and J ends lost 5 bases and 7 bases respectively, with 14 bases between them. Germline V gene sequence: CDR1 MNHEY, CDR2 SVGAGI. This CDR3 reads CASSQGSGGTQYF. The CDR3 DNA reads as TGTGCCAGCAGTCAGGGTAGTGGCGGGACCCAGTACTTC.

This clonotype was counted at least ten times. The J gene is TRBJ2-7, the V gene TRBV7-9; TRBD2 matches 15 bases. Trimming removed 7 bases from V and 1 base from J; junction bases left unmatched: 5. CDR1 and CDR2 (germline): SEHNR, FQNEAQ (reference sequence). This CDR3 is built from 16 residues. The CDR3 sequence is CASIGTSGRTSYEQYF. CDR3 in DNA: TGTGCCAGCATCGGGACTAGCGGGAGGACATCCTACGAGCAGTACTTC.

This clonotype was recorded many times. The V call is TRBV11-2, the J call TRBJ2-1; the match to TRBD1 covers 10 bases. V dropped 10 bases and J dropped 2; count of bases not matched to a gene: 5. CDR1 is SGHAT, CDR2 FQNNGV, per germline. This CDR3 is built from 14 residues. CDR3 protein: CAITDRGAYNEQFF. The DNA for the CDR3 is TGTGCCATCACGGACAGGGGGGCCTACAATGAGCAGTTCTTC.

This clonotype was observed many times. The V call is TRBV14, the J call TRBJ2-1; TRBD2 agrees at 10 bases. V lost 4 bases, J lost 0 bases, and 9 bases stayed unmatched. Germline V gives CDR1 SGHDN, CDR2 FVKESK. The CDR3 loop spans 18 amino acids. CDR3 region: CASSRGLAAYSSYNEQFF. The CDR3 nucleotides read TGTGCCAGCAGCCGAGGACTAGCGGCGTATAGCTCCTACAATGAGCAGTTCTTC.

The chain combines TRBV23-1 with TRBJ2-1; D remains ambiguous. TRBV23-1 is placed among ORFs of uncertain function. V gave up 7 bases and J gave up 1 base, with 14 bases separating them. CDR3 size: 15 residues. CDR3 DNA sequence: TGCGCCAGCAAGAGTGGCTTGCCTTCCTACAATGAGCAGTTCTTC. Encoded protein: CASKSGLPSYNEQFF.

This clonotype was seen ten or more times. The genes are TRBV21-1 and TRBJ1-4. TRBV21-1 represents a pseudogene. The CDR3 totals 17 residues. CDR3 DNA: TGTGCCAGCAGCAAAGTGAAGGCCAGGTCATCTAATGAAAAACTGTTTTTT. Amino acids: CASSKVKARSSNEKLFF.

The chain carries TRBV12-3 or TRBV12-4 and TRBJ2-2, with D maybe TRBD1 (6 bases). The CDR3 is 14 amino acids. Trimming took off 5 bases at V and 5 bases at J, with 12 bases between the two ends. Here the CDR3 DNA reads TGTGCCAGCAGTAAGACAGGAGCTACCGGGGAGCTGTTTTTT. This encodes CASSKTGATGELFF.

This clonotype occurred many times. The chain recombines TRBV5-5 with TRBJ2-7, with D unclear. CDR3 length: 13 amino acids. The V and J ends lost 3 bases and 6 bases respectively, with 13 bases between them. Germline V gene data show CDR1 as SGHKS and CDR2 as YYEKEE (reference sequence). The CDR3 sequence is CASSSLFLGEQYF. The DNA of the CDR3 is TGTGCCAGCAGCTCCCTCTTTCTGGGCGAGCAGTACTTC.

This clonotype was counted at least ten times. This CDR3 is CAIGQSSYNSPLHF. CDR3 DNA sequence: TGTGCCATTGGACAGAGCTCCTATAATTCACCCCTCCACTTT. The chain couples TRBV10-3 to TRBJ1-6; possibly TRBD1 for D (6 bases). With 9 bases removed from V and 0 bases from J, the gap between germline ends came to 9 bases. Looked up from germline, CDR1 is ENHRY and CDR2 is SYGVKD. This CDR3 spans 14 amino acids.

This clonotype has more than one count but fewer than ten. The chain is built from TRBV13 and TRBJ2-2, with 9 bases lining up with TRBD1. Unmatched junction bases numbered 1, after V lost 1 base and J lost 1 base. The length of the CDR3 is 16 residues. Germline CDR1 and CDR2: PRHDT and FYEKMQ (reference sequence). The DNA for the CDR3 is TGTGCCAGCAGCTTAGAGGGACAGGGGAACACCGGGGAGCTGTTTTTT. This encodes CASSLEGQGNTGELFF.

This clonotype appeared many times. The rearrangement uses TRBV24-1 and TRBJ1-5; D not resolved. The CDR3 is 12 residues long. Deletions cut 1 base from V and 6 bases from J, with 3 bases between. CDR1 is KGHDR, CDR2 SFDVKD, per germline. CDR3 amino acids: CATSDFGQPQHF. The CDR3 DNA sequence: TGTGCCACCAGTGATTTCGGTCAGCCCCAGCATTTT.